This T cell receptor (beta chain) was captured by sequencing in a study of Ad26.COV2.S vaccination and SARS-CoV-2 variants. The treatment was: roughly 19 received Ad26.COV2.S at low or high dose, single or two shots; about 5 received placebo; per-sample allocation not given. All samples were drawn on day 63, counting from the first vaccine or placebo injection. Produced via immunoSEQ multiplex PCR; TCRdb's table is partial and in-frame only. The sample comprises about half a million clones, approximately 90% of which are singletons, and about 1.5% rests with the top ten. The source was peripheral blood, collected in a trial of Ad26.COV2.S vaccine versus placebo. The sequence derives from a person aged 18-60 years who received the Ad26.COV2.S COVID-19 vaccine or a placebo.

CDR3 bases: TGCGCCAGCAGCCGAGCCAAGACTAGCGGGGGTTACGAGCAGTACTTC. This translates into CASSRAKTSGGYEQYF. The chain carries TRBV4-1 and TRBJ2-7; 12 nucleotides match TRBD2. CDR3 length: 16 amino acids. V shed 4 bases and J 4 bases; nucleotides not matched to a gene: 8. CDR1 is MGHRA and CDR2 is YSYEKL in the germline V gene.